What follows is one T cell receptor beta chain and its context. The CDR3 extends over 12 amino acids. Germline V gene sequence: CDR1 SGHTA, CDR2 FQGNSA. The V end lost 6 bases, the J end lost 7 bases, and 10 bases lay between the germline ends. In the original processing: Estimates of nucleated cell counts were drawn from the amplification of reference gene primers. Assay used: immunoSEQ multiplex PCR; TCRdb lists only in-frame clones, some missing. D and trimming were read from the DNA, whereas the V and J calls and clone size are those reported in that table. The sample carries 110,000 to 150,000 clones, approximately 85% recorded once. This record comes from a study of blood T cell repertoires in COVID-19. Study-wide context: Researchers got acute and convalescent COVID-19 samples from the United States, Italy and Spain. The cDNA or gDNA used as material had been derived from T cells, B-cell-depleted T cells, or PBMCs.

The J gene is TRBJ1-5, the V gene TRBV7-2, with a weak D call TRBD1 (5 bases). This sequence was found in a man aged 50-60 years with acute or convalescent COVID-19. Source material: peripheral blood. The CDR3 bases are TGTGCCAGCAGAGGGGCAAACCAGCCCCAGCATTTT. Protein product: CASRGANQPQHF.